The 23 T cell receptor beta chains reported below all come from one sample, sequenced in a study of T-cell memory formation after mild COVID-19 (TCRdb year 2021). The method behind the library was 5' RACE. TCRdb names Illumina NovaSeq 6000 as the instrument used. TCRdb redid the processing of the public reads, applying fastp at Q25 and MiXCR, and retained in-frame beta chains. All rows with the same CDR3 protein become a single entry with the most common DNA and genes. A total of nearly 200,000 distinct CDR3 sequences appear in this sample, approximately 20% of them only once. Roughly 2.6% of the sample belongs to the ten largest clones. Specimen: PBMCs or a T cell subset sorted from them (not recorded which). The source is an adult woman who had mild COVID-19 (a few samples of this study predate the infection). The sample titles of this study are shuffled in the database, so cell type and time point are left out; the donor was told from shared clones.

About this clonotype itself: Compared with germline, one end of the junction differs, possibly owing to a read error. V is TRBV9 and J is TRBJ1-1; D call uncertain. This CDR3 comprises 16 residues. Germline-derived CDR1 and CDR2 are SGDLS and YYNGEE. The CDR3 DNA reads TGTGCCAGCAGCGCAGTTAAGGGAGGCGGGAACACTGAAGCTTTATTT. This codes for CASSAVKGGGNTEALF.

A word on this clonotype: One end of the junction does not line up with germline, which may come from a read error. V and J are TRBV12-3 or TRBV12-4 and TRBJ2-5; possibly TRBD1 for D (5 bases). The CDR3 is 13 amino acids. The DNA of the CDR3 is TGTGCCAGCAGCTTAGACAGCCGGCGGACCCAGTACTTC. Protein: CASSLDSRRTQYF.

This clonotype has more than one count but fewer than ten. V gene TRBV12-3 or TRBV12-4 combines with J gene TRBJ1-1; D is undetermined. Trimming removed 2 bases from V and 4 bases from J, with 11 bases in between. The CDR3 runs to 14 residues. This CDR3 reads CASSLMVIGTEAFF. The DNA of the CDR3 is TGTGCCAGCAGTTTAATGGTAATCGGCACTGAAGCTTTCTTT.

This clonotype was picked up a small number of times. V usage is TRBV5-1 and J usage is TRBJ2-1; 10 positions match TRBD2. The germline V gene has CDR1 SGHRS and CDR2 YFSETQ. There are 14 residues in the CDR3. V lost 4 bases and J lost 10; bases outside the gene matches: 8. Here the CDR3 reads CASSPWTSGDEQFF. CDR3 bases: TGCGCCAGCAGCCCCTGGACTAGCGGAGACGAGCAGTTCTTC. The whole variable domain, remainder taken from reference TRBV5-1 and TRBJ2-1, is KAGVTQTPRYLIKTRGQQVTLSCSPISGHRSVSWYQQTPGQGLQFLFEYFSETQRNKGNFPGRFSGRQFSNSRSEMNVSTLELGDSALYLCASSPWTSGDEQFFGPGTRLTVL.

This clonotype has a handful of counts. The chain carries TRBV29-1 and TRBJ2-3, with unresolved D. V was trimmed by 2 bases and J by 4 bases, leaving 16 bases between them. The CDR3 covers 15 residues. Germline V CDR1 and CDR2: SQVTM, ANQGSEA. The CDR3 DNA reads as TGCAGCGTTGAAAACTGGTCTGGGGTCGCAGATACGCAGTATTTT. The encoded protein is CSVENWSGVADTQYF.

V usage is TRBV24-1 and J usage is TRBJ2-2, with 10 bases that match TRBD1. The V gene's germline CDR1 is KGHDR and CDR2 SFDVKD. V was pared by 5 bases and J by 3 bases, with 8 bases of the junction left unmatched. This CDR3 spans 17 amino acids. This CDR3 is CATSGPRQGADTGELFF. Written as DNA, the CDR3 is TGTGCCACCAGTGGTCCTCGACAGGGGGCGGACACCGGGGAGCTGTTTTTT.

The chain employs TRBV4-3 and TRBJ1-1, with 8 bases lining up with TRBD1. Germline-derived CDR1 and CDR2 are LGHNA and YSLEER. CDR3 length: 14 residues. The J segment lost 4 bases and the V segment lost 1 base, leaving 2 bases of the junction unmatched. As DNA, the CDR3 is TGCGCCAGCAGCCAAGCGGACAGGGTCACTGAAGCTTTCTTT. It yields the protein CASSQADRVTEAFF.

Of note for this clonotype: Its ends do not fully match the called genes, so a read error is possible. This rearrangement joins TRBV6-5 to TRBJ2-3, with TRBD1 matching 9 bases. CDR1 and CDR2 from the germline V gene are MNHEY and SVGAGI. CDR3 size: 13 residues. CDR3 bases: TGTGCCAGCAGCAAACCGAACCGGGACAGGGTATTTTTT. It is translated as CASSKPNRDRVFF.

The chain joins TRBV14 to TRBJ2-3; either TRBD1 or TRBD2 may supply D (5 bases each). V lost 3 bases and J lost 1, with 11 bases in between. The CDR3 spans 15 residues. CDR1 is SGHDN, CDR2 FVKESK, per germline. The CDR3 is CASSHWGIGTDTQYF. The CDR3 coding sequence is TGTGCCAGCAGCCACTGGGGGATCGGCACAGATACGCAGTATTTT.

The chain carries TRBV7-9 and TRBJ2-5; unclear D gene. The V gene lost 5 bases and the J gene lost 5 bases, with 6 bases spanning the gap. CDR3 length: 11 amino acids. CDR1 is SEHNR and CDR2 is FQNEAQ in the germline V gene (reference sequence). CDR3 DNA: TGTGCCAGCAGCACGTTGGAGACCCAGTACTTC. Amino acids: CASSTLETQYF.

The chain recombines TRBV3-1 with TRBJ2-7, with TRBD2 matching 14 bases. CDR1 and CDR2 (germline): LGHDT, YNNKEL (reference sequence). This CDR3 has 16 amino acids. J lost 4 bases, V lost 3 bases, and 5 bases had no gene match. The CDR3 DNA sequence: TGTGCCAGCAGCCATCGGAGGACTAGCGGGAGGTACGAGCAGTACTTC. Protein sequence: CASSHRRTSGRYEQYF.

This chain joins TRBV12-3 or TRBV12-4 and TRBJ2-2, with 11 bases that match TRBD1. The CDR3 totals 15 residues. Unmatched junction bases numbered 1, after V lost 1 base and J lost 6 bases. Written as DNA, the CDR3 is TGTGCCAGCAGTTTAGGGACAGGGGGCTCCGGGGAGCTGTTTTTT. This sequence encodes CASSLGTGGSGELFF.

About this clonotype itself: This sequence may be a read error, since a much larger clone differs from it by one base. The missing conserved phenylalanine or tryptophan at the end of this CDR3 makes a read error likely. Because the CDR3's place on the DNA is in doubt, the DNA is left out and the CDR3 is given as listed by TCRdb. This chain uses TRBV3-1 with TRBJ2-1; TRBD1, the D gene given by the table, was not confirmed from the DNA. CDR1 and CDR2 (germline): LGHDT, YNNKEL (reference sequence). The CDR3 is 11 residues long, ends included. CDR3 amino acids: CASSRGGGKFL.

This rearrangement joins TRBV10-3 to TRBJ2-5; D may be TRBD2 (6 bases). The V gene lost 5 bases and the J gene lost 5 bases, with 15 bases spanning the gap. CDR1 is ENHRY and CDR2 is SYGVKD in the germline V gene. There are 14 residues in the CDR3. CDR3 DNA sequence: TGTGCCATCAGTAGGGACTCGGGGGTTGAGACCCAGTACTTC. The encoded protein is CAISRDSGVETQYF.

This chain joins TRBV4-3 and TRBJ1-4; perhaps TRBD1 as D (6 bases). This CDR3 has 15 residues. From germline, CDR1 is LGHNA and CDR2 YSLEER. V was cut by 1 base and J by 10 bases, with 16 bases left in between. CDR3 nucleotide sequence: TGCGCCAGCAGCCAAGTCAGGGCACAGGGAGCAAAACTGTTTTTT. Translating gives CASSQVRAQGAKLFF.

This clonotype was picked up a small number of times. A junction boundary mismatches the germline segment, possibly from a read error. The rearrangement joins TRBV10-3 to TRBJ1-5, with no clear D. CDR1 is ENHRY and CDR2 is SYGVKD in the germline V gene. The CDR3 length is 14 residues. Here the CDR3 DNA reads TGTGCCAGCAGTCCAGCCTATAGCAATCAGCCCCAGCATTTT. The encoded protein is CASSPAYSNQPQHF.

This chain uses TRBV18 with TRBJ1-1, with 7 nucleotides matching TRBD1. From germline, CDR1 is KGHSH and CDR2 LQKENI. With V trimmed by 6 bases and J by 6 bases, 13 bases remained unmatched. CDR3 size: 15 residues. The CDR3 here is CASSHEQQGSAEAFF. In DNA form, the CDR3 reads TGTGCCAGCTCTCACGAACAACAGGGGAGTGCTGAAGCTTTCTTT.

In this sample, this clonotype turned up a few times. V and J are TRBV9 and TRBJ2-7; 7 bases line up with TRBD1. From germline, CDR1 is SGDLS and CDR2 YYNGEE. The CDR3 runs 14 residues. Unmatched junction bases numbered 2, after V lost 0 bases and J lost 2 bases. This CDR3 is CASSVGDRAYEQYF. CDR3 DNA sequence: TGTGCCAGCAGCGTAGGAGACAGGGCCTACGAGCAGTACTTC.

This clonotype was recorded a few times. The chain combines TRBV12-3 or TRBV12-4 with TRBJ2-1; 8 bases agree with TRBD2. The CDR3 loop spans 14 amino acids. V lost 8 bases and J lost 5; bases outside the gene matches: 8. In nucleotides, the CDR3 is TGTGCCAGCGACCGGAGCGGGAGTAACAATGAGCAGTTCTTC. Amino acid sequence: CASDRSGSNNEQFF.

Ten or more counts support this clonotype. This chain links TRBV20-1 with TRBJ1-5; D ambiguous. In germline, CDR1 is DFQATT, CDR2 SNEGSKA (reference sequence). The CDR3 has 12 amino acids. The ends were cut back, 4 bases at V and 5 bases at J, with 9 bases in the middle. CDR3 sequence reads: CSATNPYQPQHF. The CDR3 coding sequence is TGCAGTGCTACAAACCCTTATCAGCCCCAGCATTTT.

Here the CDR3 DNA reads TGTGCCAGCAGCCGCGGCATCTCCTATGGCTACACCTTC. Translating it yields CASSRGISYGYTF. The genes are TRBV3-1 and TRBJ1-2, with unresolved D. The CDR3 consists of 13 residues. Between the trimmed V and J ends, which lost 4 bases and 4 bases, there was a span of 10 bases. Germline CDR1 reads LGHDT; CDR2 reads YNNKEL (reference sequence). Together with reference TRBV3-1 and TRBJ1-2, the CDR3 gives the full variable domain: DTAVSQTPKYLVTQMGNDKSIKCEQNLGHDTMYWYKQDSKKFLKIMFSYNNKELIINETVPNRFSPKSPDKAHLNLHINSLELGDSAVYFCASSRGISYGYTFGSGTRLTVV.

This clonotype was counted a few times. J is TRBJ1-6 and V is TRBV20-1; D ambiguous. Germline loops: CDR1 DFQATT, CDR2 SNEGSKA (reference sequence). The V and J ends lost 1 base and 7 bases respectively, with 11 bases between them. The CDR3 covers 14 residues. DNA of the CDR3: TGCAGTGCTAGAGGGGGAGTTTCCAATTCACCCCTCCACTTT. Amino acids: CSARGGVSNSPLHF.

The chain carries TRBV7-2 and TRBJ1-5; TRBD1 might be the D (6 bases). CDR3 length equals 14 residues. Deletions cut 5 bases from V and 4 bases from J, with 12 bases between. CDR1 is SGHTA, CDR2 FQGNSA, per germline. The CDR3 spells CASSAQQGNQPQHF. The CDR3, as DNA: TGTGCCAGCAGCGCCCAACAGGGAAATCAGCCCCAGCATTTT.